Sequencing of this TCR beta chain was carried out in a study of tumor and adjacent non-tumor tissue in lung cancer. General observations from the study: Tumor TCR diversity, when higher, was linked to shorter survival.

The length of the CDR3 is 15 residues. V lost 0 bases and J lost 7; bases outside the gene matches: 4. Germline-derived CDR1 and CDR2 are MNHEY and SVGEGT. The template was RNA from unsorted bulk tissue. More than 3 cm separated this lung sample from the edge of the tumor. TCRbeta libraries were built with three rounds of nested PCR, modified from ARM-PCR. TCRdb reprocessed the multiplex PCR reads with MiXCR, giving one entry per CDR3 protein. The table includes approximately 100,000 distinct CDR3 sequences, around 57% detected once. This clonotype turned up a few times. Its antigen is as yet unknown. A much larger clone is a single base away; this may be a read error. Here the CDR3 omits its conserved ending phenylalanine or tryptophan, so a read error is the likely source.

The chain links TRBV6-2 or TRBV6-3 to TRBJ2-2; TRBD1 agrees at 8 bases. What was sequenced was distant non-tumor lung tissue. This receptor was identified in a man in his fifties or sixties with non-small cell lung cancer. The CDR3 nucleotides are TGTGCCAGCAGTTACTCCAGGGGGCCGGGCGGGGAGCTGTTTTCT. Amino acid sequence: CASSYSRGPGGELFS.